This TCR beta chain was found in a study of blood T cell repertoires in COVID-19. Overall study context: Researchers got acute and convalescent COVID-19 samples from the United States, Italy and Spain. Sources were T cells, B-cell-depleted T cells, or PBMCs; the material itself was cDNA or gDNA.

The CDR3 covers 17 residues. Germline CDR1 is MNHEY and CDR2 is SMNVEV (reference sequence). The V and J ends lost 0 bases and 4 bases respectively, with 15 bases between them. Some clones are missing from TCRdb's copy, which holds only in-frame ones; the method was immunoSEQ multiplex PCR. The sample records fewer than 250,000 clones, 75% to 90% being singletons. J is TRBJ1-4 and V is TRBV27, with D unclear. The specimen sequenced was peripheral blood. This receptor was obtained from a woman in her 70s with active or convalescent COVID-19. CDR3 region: CASSLSGGPRVNEKLFF. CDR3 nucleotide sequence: TGTGCCAGCAGTTTATCCGGAGGGCCCAGAGTTAATGAAAAACTGTTTTTT.